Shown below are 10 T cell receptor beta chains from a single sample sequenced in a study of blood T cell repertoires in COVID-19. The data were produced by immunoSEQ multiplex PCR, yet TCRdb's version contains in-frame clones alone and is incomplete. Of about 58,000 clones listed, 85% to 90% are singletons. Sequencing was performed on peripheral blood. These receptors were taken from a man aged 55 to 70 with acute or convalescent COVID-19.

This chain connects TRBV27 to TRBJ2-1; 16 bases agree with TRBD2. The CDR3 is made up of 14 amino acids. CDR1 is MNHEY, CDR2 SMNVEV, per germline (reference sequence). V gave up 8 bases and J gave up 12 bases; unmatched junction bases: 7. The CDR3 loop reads CASGPGLAGGRQFF. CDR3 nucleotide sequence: TGTGCCAGCGGACCGGGACTAGCGGGAGGGAGGCAGTTCTTC.

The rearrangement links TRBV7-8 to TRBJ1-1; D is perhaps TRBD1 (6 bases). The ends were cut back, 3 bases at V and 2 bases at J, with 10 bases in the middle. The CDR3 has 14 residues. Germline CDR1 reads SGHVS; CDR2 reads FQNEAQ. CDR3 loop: CASSFQQGNTEAFF. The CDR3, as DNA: TGTGCCAGCAGCTTCCAACAGGGAAACACTGAAGCTTTCTTT.

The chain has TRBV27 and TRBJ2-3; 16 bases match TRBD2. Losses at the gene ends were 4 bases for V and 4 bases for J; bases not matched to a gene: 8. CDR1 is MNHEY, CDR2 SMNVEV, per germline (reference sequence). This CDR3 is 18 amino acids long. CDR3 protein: CASSSGLAGGPGADTQYF. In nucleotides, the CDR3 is TGTGCCAGCAGTTCGGGACTAGCGGGAGGGCCTGGGGCAGATACGCAGTATTTT.

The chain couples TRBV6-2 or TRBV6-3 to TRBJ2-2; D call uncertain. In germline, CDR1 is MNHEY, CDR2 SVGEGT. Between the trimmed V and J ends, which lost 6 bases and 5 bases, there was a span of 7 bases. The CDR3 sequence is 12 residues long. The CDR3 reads CASSPTTGELFF. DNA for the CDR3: TGTGCCAGCAGCCCGACAACCGGGGAGCTGTTTTTT.

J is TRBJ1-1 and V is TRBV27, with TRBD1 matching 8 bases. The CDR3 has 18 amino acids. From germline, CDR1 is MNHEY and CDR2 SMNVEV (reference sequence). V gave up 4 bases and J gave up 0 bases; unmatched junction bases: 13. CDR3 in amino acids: CASSSPLTGEGMNTEAFF. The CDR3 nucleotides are TGTGCCAGCAGTTCGCCCTTGACAGGGGAGGGCATGAACACTGAAGCTTTCTTT.

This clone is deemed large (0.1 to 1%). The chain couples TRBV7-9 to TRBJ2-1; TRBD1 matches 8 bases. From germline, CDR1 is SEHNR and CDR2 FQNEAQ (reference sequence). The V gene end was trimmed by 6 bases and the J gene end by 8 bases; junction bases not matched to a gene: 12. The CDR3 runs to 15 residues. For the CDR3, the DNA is TGTGCCAGCAGTTACGGACAGGGAGGTAACGATGAGCAGTTCTTC. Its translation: CASSYGQGGNDEQFF.

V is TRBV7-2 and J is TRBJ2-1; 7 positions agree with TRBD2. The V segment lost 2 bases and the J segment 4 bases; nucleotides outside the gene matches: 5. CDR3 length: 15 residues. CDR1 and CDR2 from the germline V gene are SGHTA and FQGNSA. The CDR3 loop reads CASSLSLAAYNEQFF. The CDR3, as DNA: TGTGCCAGCAGCTTATCGCTAGCGGCATACAATGAGCAGTTCTTC.

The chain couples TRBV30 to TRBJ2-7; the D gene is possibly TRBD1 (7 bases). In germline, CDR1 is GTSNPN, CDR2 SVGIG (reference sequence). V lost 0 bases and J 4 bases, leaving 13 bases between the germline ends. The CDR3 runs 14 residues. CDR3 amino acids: CAWSVGQGGYEQYF. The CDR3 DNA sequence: TGTGCCTGGAGTGTAGGCCAGGGGGGATACGAGCAGTACTTC.

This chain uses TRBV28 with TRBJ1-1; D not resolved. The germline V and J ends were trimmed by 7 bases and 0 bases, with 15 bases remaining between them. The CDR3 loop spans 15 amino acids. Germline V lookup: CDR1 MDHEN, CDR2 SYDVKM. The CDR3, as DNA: TGTGCCAGCACCAAAGGTCCGGGGATGAACACTGAAGCTTTCTTT. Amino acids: CASTKGPGMNTEAFF. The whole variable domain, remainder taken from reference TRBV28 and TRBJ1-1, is DVKVTQSSRYLVKRTGEKVFLECVQDMDHENMFWYRQDPGLGLRLIYFSYDVKMKEKGDIPEGYSVSREKKERFSLILESASTNQTSMYLCASTKGPGMNTEAFFGQGTRLTVV.

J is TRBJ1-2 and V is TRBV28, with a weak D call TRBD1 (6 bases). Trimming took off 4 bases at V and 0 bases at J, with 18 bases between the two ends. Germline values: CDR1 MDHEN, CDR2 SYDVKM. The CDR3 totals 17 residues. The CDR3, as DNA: TGTGCCAGCAGTTCCCACAGGGTATTGGGAGCTAACTATGGCTACACCTTC. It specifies CASSSHRVLGANYGYTF.